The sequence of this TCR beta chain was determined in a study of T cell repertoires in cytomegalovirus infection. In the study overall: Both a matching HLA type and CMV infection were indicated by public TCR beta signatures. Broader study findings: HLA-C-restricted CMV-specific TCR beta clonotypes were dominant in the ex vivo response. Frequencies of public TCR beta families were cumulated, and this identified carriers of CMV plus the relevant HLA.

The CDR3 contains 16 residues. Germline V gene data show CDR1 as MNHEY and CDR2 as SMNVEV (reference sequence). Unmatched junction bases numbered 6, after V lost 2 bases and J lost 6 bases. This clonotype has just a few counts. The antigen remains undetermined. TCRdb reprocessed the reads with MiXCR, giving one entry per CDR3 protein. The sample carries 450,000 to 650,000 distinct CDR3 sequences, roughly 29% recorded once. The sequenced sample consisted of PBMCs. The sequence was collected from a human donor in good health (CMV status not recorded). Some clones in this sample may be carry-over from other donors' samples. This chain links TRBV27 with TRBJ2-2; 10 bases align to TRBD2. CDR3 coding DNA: TGTGCCAGCAGTTTACTAGCGGGAGTCCGGTCCGGGGAGCTGTTTTTT. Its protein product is CASSLLAGVRSGELFF.